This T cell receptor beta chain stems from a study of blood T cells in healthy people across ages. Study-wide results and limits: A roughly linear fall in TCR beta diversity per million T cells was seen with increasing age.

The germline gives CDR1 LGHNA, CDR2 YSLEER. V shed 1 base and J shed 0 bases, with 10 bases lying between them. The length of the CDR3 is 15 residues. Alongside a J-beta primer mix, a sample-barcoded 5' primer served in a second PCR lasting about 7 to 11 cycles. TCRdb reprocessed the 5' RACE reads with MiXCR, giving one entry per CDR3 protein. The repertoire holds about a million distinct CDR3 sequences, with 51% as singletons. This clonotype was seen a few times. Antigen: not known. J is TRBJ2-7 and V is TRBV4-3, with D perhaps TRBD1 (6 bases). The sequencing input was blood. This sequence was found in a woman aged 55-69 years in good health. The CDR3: CASSQGTGNSYEQYF. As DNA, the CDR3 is TGCGCCAGCAGCCAAGGTACAGGGAACTCCTACGAGCAGTACTTC.